Following are 24 T cell receptor beta chains from one sample sequenced in a study of radiotherapy plus CTLA-4 blockade in lung cancer. TCRdb's table, derived via immunoSEQ multiplex PCR, lists solely in-frame clones and lacks some. This table holds roughly 53,000 clones, approximately 80% found once. The sample consisted of peripheral blood, taken from a patient treated with radiotherapy plus ipilimumab. The receptor source for this set is a human donor with non-small cell lung cancer who had a partial response to radiotherapy plus ipilimumab.

The genes are TRBV11-2 and TRBJ2-3, with 11 nucleotides matching TRBD2. Germline CDR1 reads SGHAT; CDR2 reads FQNNGV. V was clipped by 2 bases and J by 5 bases; unmatched bases: 12. CDR3 length: 18 amino acids. The CDR3 region is CASSLLTPLAGAGDTQYF. In nucleotides, the CDR3 is TGTGCCAGCAGCTTACTTACACCACTAGCGGGGGCCGGAGATACGCAGTATTTT.

The chain recombines TRBV5-6 with TRBJ1-1; D is unresolved. The CDR3 loop spans 13 amino acids. Between the trimmed V and J ends, which lost 5 bases and 1 base, there was a span of 9 bases. CDR1 SGHDT and CDR2 YYEEEE come from the germline V gene. Here the CDR3 reads CASSASGNTEAFF. The CDR3 bases are TGTGCCAGCAGTGCCTCAGGGAACACTGAAGCTTTCTTT.

This clone was detected a few times. This chain uses TRBV29-1 with TRBJ1-3, with D perhaps matching TRBD1 (6 bases). There are 12 residues in the CDR3. Per germline, CDR1 SQVTM and CDR2 ANQGSEA. V shed 3 bases and J shed 3 bases, with 6 bases lying between them. The CDR3 DNA follows: TGCAGCGTTGACAGGGGTGGAAACACCATATATTTT. This encodes CSVDRGGNTIYF.

With respect to this clone: The junction does not match germline at one end; this may be a read error. This rearrangement joins TRBV6-1 to TRBJ1-5, with TRBD1 identical over 7 bases. This CDR3 has 16 amino acids. From germline, CDR1 is MNHNS and CDR2 SASEGT. The CDR3 protein is CASSKAGTVPLQPQHF. CDR3 coding DNA: TGTGCCAGCAGTAAAGCCGGGACAGTACCGCTTCAGCCCCAGCATTTT.

This clone was observed once. The genes are TRBV6-1 and TRBJ1-4, with D maybe TRBD1 (5 bases). The CDR3 runs 16 residues. CDR1 is MNHNS, CDR2 SASEGT, per germline. Between the trimmed V and J ends, which lost 0 bases and 4 bases, there was a span of 12 bases. The DNA for the CDR3 is TGTGCCAGCAGTGAAGCTAAGACAGAAATTAATGAAAAACTGTTTTTT. This encodes CASSEAKTEINEKLFF.

In nucleotides, the CDR3 is TGTGCCAGCAGCTTAGCCAGGGGTTACGAGCAGTACTTC. Protein sequence: CASSLARGYEQYF. The V and J genes are TRBV7-2 and TRBJ2-7; D is perhaps TRBD1 (6 bases). The CDR3 spans 13 residues. CDR1 and CDR2 from the germline V gene are SGHTA and FQGNSA. V was trimmed by 0 bases and J by 4 bases, leaving 7 bases between them. Looking up the rest from reference TRBV7-2 and TRBJ2-7 gives the full variable domain: GAGVSQSPSNKVTEKGKDVELRCDPISGHTALYWYRQSLGQGLEFLIYFQGNSAPDKSGLPSDRFSAERTGGSVSTLTIQRTQQEDSAVYLCASSLARGYEQYFGPGTRLTVT.

This clone showed up just once. V gene TRBV5-1 combines with J gene TRBJ2-5; D is perhaps TRBD1 (5 bases). With 2 bases removed from V and 5 bases from J, the gap between germline ends came to 10 bases. This CDR3 has 13 amino acids. Germline CDR1 and CDR2: SGHRS and YFSETQ. The CDR3 nucleotides read TGCGCCAGCAGCTTTGGGGCAGAGGAGACCCAGTACTTC. This translates into CASSFGAEETQYF.

V and J are TRBV27 and TRBJ1-1; the match to TRBD1 covers 8 bases. V was pared by 6 bases and J by 7 bases, with 10 bases of the junction left unmatched. Germline lookup yields CDR1 MNHEY and CDR2 SMNVEV (reference sequence). The CDR3 extends over 14 amino acids. This chain's CDR3 is CASSPSDRALEAFF. The CDR3 bases are TGTGCCAGCAGCCCTTCGGACAGGGCACTTGAAGCTTTCTTT.

This sequence joins TRBV11-2 and TRBJ2-7, with a weak D call TRBD2 (6 bases). The V and J ends lost 5 bases and 4 bases respectively, with 21 bases between them. Germline lookup yields CDR1 SGHAT and CDR2 FQNNGV. The CDR3 is made up of 16 amino acids. The DNA of the CDR3 is TGTGCCAGCAGCCGCCTGAGGGGCGGGGTGGGTTACGAGCAGTACTTC. Protein product: CASSRLRGGVGYEQYF.

This CDR3 reads CASSFRGSGNTIYF. The CDR3 DNA sequence: TGTGCCAGCAGTTTCAGGGGTTCTGGAAACACCATATATTTT. The chain employs TRBV28 and TRBJ1-3; D may be TRBD1 (6 bases). Trimming took 3 bases from V and 1 from J, leaving 7 bases between them. CDR1 is MDHEN, CDR2 SYDVKM, per germline. The CDR3 extends over 14 amino acids.

The J gene is TRBJ1-5, the V gene TRBV2; TRBD1 matches 7 bases. The CDR3 loop spans 16 amino acids. Unmatched junction bases numbered 12, after V lost 5 bases and J lost 5 bases. CDR1 and CDR2 (germline): SNHLY, FYNNEI. This CDR3 reads CASSFSRGGRDQPQHF. CDR3 bases: TGTGCCAGCAGTTTCTCGCGAGGGGGCAGAGATCAGCCCCAGCATTTT.

This clone has only a few counts. The chain recombines TRBV4-1 with TRBJ2-7, with TRBD1 matching over 9 bases. The V segment lost 4 bases and the J segment 3 bases; nucleotides outside the gene matches: 4. The CDR3 loop spans 14 amino acids. Looked up from germline, CDR1 is MGHRA and CDR2 is YSYEKL. The CDR3 reads CASSPRQGDYEQYF. The CDR3 nucleotides are TGCGCCAGCAGCCCGCGACAGGGGGACTACGAGCAGTACTTC.

This clone was seen once. The chain links TRBV13 to TRBJ2-2; a possible D gene is TRBD2 (6 bases). This CDR3 comprises 14 residues. From germline, CDR1 is PRHDT and CDR2 FYEKMQ (reference sequence). The V end was cut by 3 bases, the J end by 1 base, with 6 bases between. CDR3 sequence reads: CASSLRGNTGELFF. In DNA, the CDR3 is TGTGCCAGCAGCTTGCGGGGGAACACCGGGGAGCTGTTTTTT.

This clone was seen a handful of times. V gene TRBV5-4 combines with J gene TRBJ1-5; 7 nucleotides align to TRBD1. Germline V CDR1 and CDR2: SGHNT, YYREEE (reference sequence). This CDR3 is 15 amino acids long. The trim removed 4 bases at V and 3 bases at J, leaving 7 bases unmatched. CDR3: CASSPGTVPNQPQHF. The CDR3 DNA reads TGTGCCAGCAGCCCGGGGACAGTCCCCAATCAGCCCCAGCATTTT.

V gene TRBV7-9 combines with J gene TRBJ2-7; D is possibly TRBD2 (5 bases). Germline lookup yields CDR1 SEHNR and CDR2 FQNEAQ (reference sequence). The V end lost 7 bases, the J end lost 3 bases, and 7 bases lay between the germline ends. This CDR3 comprises 11 residues. CDR3 DNA sequence: TGTGCCAGCACTGAGGGCTACGAGCAGTACTTC. Translated: CASTEGYEQYF.

This sequence joins TRBV9 and TRBJ2-3; 12 nucleotides match TRBD2. The CDR3 has 15 residues. The germline V gene encodes CDR1 SGDLS and CDR2 YYNGEE. The ends lost 4 bases at V and 4 bases at J; junction bases unmatched: 4. The CDR3 is CASSLAGGLADTQYF. DNA of the CDR3: TGTGCCAGCAGCCTAGCGGGGGGGTTGGCAGATACGCAGTATTTT. Full variable domain (rest looked up from reference TRBV9 and TRBJ2-3): DSGVTQTPKHLITATGQRVTLRCSPRSGDLSVYWYQQSLDQGLQFLIQYYNGEERAKGNILERFSAQQFPDLHSELNLSSLELGDSALYFCASSLAGGLADTQYFGPGTRLTVL.

The rearrangement joins TRBV5-4 to TRBJ2-1; no firm D call. V was trimmed by 1 base and J by 8 bases, leaving 13 bases between them. The CDR3 is 14 residues long. Per the germline V gene, CDR1 is SGHNT and CDR2 is YYREEE (reference sequence). The CDR3 sequence is CASSLNQVGHEQFF. CDR3 sequence (DNA): TGTGCCAGCAGCTTGAATCAGGTTGGGCATGAGCAGTTCTTC.

This clone was counted between two and nine times. This chain joins TRBV2 and TRBJ1-2; tentatively, D is TRBD1 (5 bases). The germline V and J ends were trimmed by 4 bases and 4 bases, with 16 bases remaining between them. The germline CDR1 and CDR2 sequences are SNHLY and FYNNEI. The CDR3 is 15 residues long. The DNA of the CDR3 is TGTGCCAGCAGTGTAAAACCCCGGGGGACCTATGGCTACACCTTC. This encodes CASSVKPRGTYGYTF.

The rearrangement uses TRBV6-6 and TRBJ2-7; the D gene is possibly TRBD1 (6 bases). CDR1 is MNHNY and CDR2 is SVGAGI in the germline V gene (reference sequence). This CDR3 has 16 residues. Trimming pared 6 bases from V and 0 bases from J, leaving 18 bases between. In nucleotides, the CDR3 is TGTGCCAGCAGGACTTATCTGGACAGTTCCTCCTACGAGCAGTACTTC. Encoded protein: CASRTYLDSSSYEQYF.

This chain joins TRBV19 and TRBJ1-1; no clear D. The CDR3 runs to 15 residues. The germline gives CDR1 LNHDA, CDR2 SQIVND (reference sequence). V was pared by 6 bases and J by 0 bases, with 14 bases between. CDR3 bases: TGTGCCAGTAGCATCGGCGGGCAGCTGAACACTGAAGCTTTCTTT. Translating gives CASSIGGQLNTEAFF.

This clone has just one count. This chain connects TRBV28 to TRBJ2-7; the match to TRBD1 covers 12 bases. V was clipped by 7 bases and J by 6 bases; unmatched bases: 10. Looked up from germline, CDR1 is MDHEN and CDR2 is SYDVKM. CDR3 length equals 15 residues. This CDR3 is CASTVGGQGAGEQYF. The CDR3 DNA reads as TGTGCCAGCACCGTAGGGGGACAGGGGGCTGGCGAGCAGTACTTC.

The chain has TRBV5-6 and TRBJ2-7; 7 bases line up with TRBD1. Germline V lookup: CDR1 SGHDT, CDR2 YYEEEE. The CDR3 has 16 amino acids. With V trimmed by 4 bases and J by 2 bases, 12 bases remained unmatched. The CDR3 bases are TGTGCCAGCAGCGGGCCCGACAGGGTCTTTACCTACGAGCAGTACTTC. It encodes CASSGPDRVFTYEQYF.

The rearrangement uses TRBV6-5 and TRBJ1-5; TRBD1 matches 7 bases. CDR1 and CDR2 (germline): MNHEY, SVGAGI. The CDR3 runs to 13 residues. V dropped 8 bases and J dropped 4; count of bases not matched to a gene: 5. This chain's CDR3 is CASSGRGNQPQHF. CDR3 nucleotides: TGTGCCAGCTCAGGCAGGGGGAATCAGCCCCAGCATTTT.

The V gene is TRBV2, the J gene TRBJ2-1; 12 bases line up with TRBD2. V trimming: 6 bases; J trimming: 6 bases; junction bases outside the gene matches: 12. The CDR3 has 17 amino acids. Germline-derived CDR1 and CDR2 are SNHLY and FYNNEI. The CDR3 DNA sequence: TGTGCCAGCAGCCCCACTCGGCTAGCGGGGGGGCTCAATGAGCAGTTCTTC. Its translation is CASSPTRLAGGLNEQFF.